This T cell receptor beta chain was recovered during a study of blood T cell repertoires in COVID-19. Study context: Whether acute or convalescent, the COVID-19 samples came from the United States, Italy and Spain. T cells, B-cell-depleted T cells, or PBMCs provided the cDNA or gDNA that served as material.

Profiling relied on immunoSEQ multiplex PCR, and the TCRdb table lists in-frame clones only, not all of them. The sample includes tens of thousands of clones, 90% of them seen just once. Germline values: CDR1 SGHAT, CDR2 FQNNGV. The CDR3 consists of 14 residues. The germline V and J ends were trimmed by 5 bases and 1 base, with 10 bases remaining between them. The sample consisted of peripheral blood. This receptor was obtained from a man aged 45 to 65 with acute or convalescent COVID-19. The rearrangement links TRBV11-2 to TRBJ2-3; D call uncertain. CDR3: CASSPPPRTDTQYF. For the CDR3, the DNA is TGTGCCAGCAGCCCTCCCCCCCGCACAGATACGCAGTATTTT.